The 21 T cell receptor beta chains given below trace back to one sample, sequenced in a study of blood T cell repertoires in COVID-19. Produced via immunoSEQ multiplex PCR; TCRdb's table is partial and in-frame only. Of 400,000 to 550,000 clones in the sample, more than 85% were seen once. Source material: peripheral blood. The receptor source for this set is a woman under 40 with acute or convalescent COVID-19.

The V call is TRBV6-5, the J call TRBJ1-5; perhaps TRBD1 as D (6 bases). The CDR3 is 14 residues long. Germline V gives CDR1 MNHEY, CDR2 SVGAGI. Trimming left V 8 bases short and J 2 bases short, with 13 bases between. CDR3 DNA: TGTGCCAGCGAGCAGGGGTGGGGCAATCAGCCCCAGCATTTT. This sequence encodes CASEQGWGNQPQHF.

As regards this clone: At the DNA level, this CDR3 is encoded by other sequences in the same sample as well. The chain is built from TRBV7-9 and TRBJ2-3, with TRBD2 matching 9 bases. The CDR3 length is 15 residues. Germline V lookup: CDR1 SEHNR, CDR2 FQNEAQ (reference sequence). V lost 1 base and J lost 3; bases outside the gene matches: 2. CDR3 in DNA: TGTGCCAGCAGCTTAGTTAGCGGGGGAACAGATACGCAGTATTTT. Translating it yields CASSLVSGGTDTQYF.

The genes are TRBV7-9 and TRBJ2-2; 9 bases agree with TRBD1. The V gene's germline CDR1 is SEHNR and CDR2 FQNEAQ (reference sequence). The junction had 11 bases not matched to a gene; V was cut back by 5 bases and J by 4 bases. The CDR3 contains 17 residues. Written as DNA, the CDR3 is TGTGCCAGCAGCCCAAGCTCCGGGACAGGGATCACCGGGGAGCTGTTTTTT. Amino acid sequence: CASSPSSGTGITGELFF.

The CDR3 DNA reads TGTGCCTTGACAGGGGGAGACCGGGCCACTGAAGCTTTCTTT. This sequence encodes CALTGGDRATEAFF. V usage is TRBV30 and J usage is TRBJ1-1; 9 nucleotides line up with TRBD1. Germline loops: CDR1 GTSNPN, CDR2 SVGIG (reference sequence). J lost 4 bases, V lost 7 bases, and 10 bases had no gene match. The CDR3 runs to 14 residues.

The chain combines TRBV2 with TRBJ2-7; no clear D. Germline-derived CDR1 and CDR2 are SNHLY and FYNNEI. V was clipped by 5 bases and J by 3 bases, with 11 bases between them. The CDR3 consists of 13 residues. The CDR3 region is CASSTGSNYEQYF. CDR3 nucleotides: TGTGCCAGCAGTACCGGGTCTAACTACGAGCAGTACTTC.

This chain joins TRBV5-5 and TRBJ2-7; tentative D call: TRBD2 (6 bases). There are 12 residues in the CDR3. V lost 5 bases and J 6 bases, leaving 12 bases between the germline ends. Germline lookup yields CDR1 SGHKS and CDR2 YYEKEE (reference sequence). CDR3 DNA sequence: TGTGCCAGCAGTCTGGCGGGGCGCGAGCAGTACTTC. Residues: CASSLAGREQYF.

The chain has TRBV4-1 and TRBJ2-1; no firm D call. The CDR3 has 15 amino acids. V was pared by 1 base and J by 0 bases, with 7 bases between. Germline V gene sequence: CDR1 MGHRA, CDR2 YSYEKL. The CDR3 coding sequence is TGCGCCAGCAGCCAAGGGCCGAACTCCTACAATGAGCAGTTCTTC. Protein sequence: CASSQGPNSYNEQFF.

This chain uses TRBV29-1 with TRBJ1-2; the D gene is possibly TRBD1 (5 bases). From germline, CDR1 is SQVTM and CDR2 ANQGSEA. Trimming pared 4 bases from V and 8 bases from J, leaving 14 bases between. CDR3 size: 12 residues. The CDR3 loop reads CSVVGDAEGYTF. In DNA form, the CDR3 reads TGCAGCGTTGTAGGGGATGCGGAAGGCTACACCTTC.

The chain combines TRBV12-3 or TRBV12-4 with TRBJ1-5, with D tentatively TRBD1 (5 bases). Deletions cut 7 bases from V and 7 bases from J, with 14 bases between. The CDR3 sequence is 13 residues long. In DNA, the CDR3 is TGTGCCAGCACCCTGCAGGGCGACCAGCCCCAGCATTTT. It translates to CASTLQGDQPQHF.

The chain's CDR3 is CASSLDGANTGELFF. Here the CDR3 DNA reads TGTGCCAGCAGCTTGGACGGAGCGAACACCGGGGAGCTGTTTTTT. The rearrangement uses TRBV5-6 and TRBJ2-2; D remains ambiguous. Germline CDR1 and CDR2: SGHDT and YYEEEE. V lost 0 bases and J lost 0, with 6 bases in between. The CDR3 sequence is 15 residues long.

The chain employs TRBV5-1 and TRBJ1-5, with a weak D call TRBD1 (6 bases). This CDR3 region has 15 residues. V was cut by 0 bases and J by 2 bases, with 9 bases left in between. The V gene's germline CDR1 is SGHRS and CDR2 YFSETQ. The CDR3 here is CASSLDSGGNQPQHF. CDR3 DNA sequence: TGCGCCAGCAGCTTGGATTCAGGGGGCAATCAGCCCCAGCATTTT.

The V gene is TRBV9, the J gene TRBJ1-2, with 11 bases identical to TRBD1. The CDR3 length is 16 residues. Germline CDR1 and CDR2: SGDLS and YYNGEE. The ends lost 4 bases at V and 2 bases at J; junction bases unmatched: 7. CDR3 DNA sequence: TGTGCCAGCAGCTTCCACCGGGACAGGGGGAACTATGGCTACACCTTC. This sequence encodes CASSFHRDRGNYGYTF.

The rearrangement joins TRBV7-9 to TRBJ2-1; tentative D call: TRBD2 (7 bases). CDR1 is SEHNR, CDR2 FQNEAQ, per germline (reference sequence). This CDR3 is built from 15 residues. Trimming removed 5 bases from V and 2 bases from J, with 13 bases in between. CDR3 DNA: TGTGCCAGCAGCCGACGGCGGGGGCCCTACAATGAGCAGTTCTTC. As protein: CASSRRRGPYNEQFF.

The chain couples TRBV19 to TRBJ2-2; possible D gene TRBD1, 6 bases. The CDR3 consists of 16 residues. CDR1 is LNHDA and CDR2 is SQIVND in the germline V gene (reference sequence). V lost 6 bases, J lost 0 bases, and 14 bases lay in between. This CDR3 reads CASRSRDISNTGELFF. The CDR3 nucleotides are TGTGCCAGTAGGTCGAGGGACATTTCGAACACCGGGGAGCTGTTTTTT.

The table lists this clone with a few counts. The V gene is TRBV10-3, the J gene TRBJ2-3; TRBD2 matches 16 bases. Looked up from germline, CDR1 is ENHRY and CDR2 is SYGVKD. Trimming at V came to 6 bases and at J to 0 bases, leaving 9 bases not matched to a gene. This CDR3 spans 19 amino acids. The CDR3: CAIRPGLAGGDPSTDTQYF. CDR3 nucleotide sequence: TGTGCCATCAGGCCGGGACTAGCGGGGGGGGATCCTAGCACAGATACGCAGTATTTT.

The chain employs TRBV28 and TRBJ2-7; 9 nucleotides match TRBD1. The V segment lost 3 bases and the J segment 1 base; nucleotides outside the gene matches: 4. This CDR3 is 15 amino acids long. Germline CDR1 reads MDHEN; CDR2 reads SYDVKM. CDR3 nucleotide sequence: TGTGCCAGCAGTTTGTCAGGACAGGGGTCCTACGAGCAGTACTTC. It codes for CASSLSGQGSYEQYF.

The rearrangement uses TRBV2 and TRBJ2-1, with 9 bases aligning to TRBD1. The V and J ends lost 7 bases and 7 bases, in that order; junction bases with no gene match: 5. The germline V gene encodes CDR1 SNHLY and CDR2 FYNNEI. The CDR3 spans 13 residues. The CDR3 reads CASKGQGLNEQFF. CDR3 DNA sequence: TGTGCCAGCAAGGGACAGGGTCTTAATGAGCAGTTCTTC.

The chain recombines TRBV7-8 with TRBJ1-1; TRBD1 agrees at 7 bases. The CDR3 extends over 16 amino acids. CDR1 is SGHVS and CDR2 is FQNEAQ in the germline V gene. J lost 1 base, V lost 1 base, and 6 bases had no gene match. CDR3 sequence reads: CASSLGPGGQNTEAFF. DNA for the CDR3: TGTGCCAGCAGCTTAGGCCCAGGGGGACAGAACACTGAAGCTTTCTTT. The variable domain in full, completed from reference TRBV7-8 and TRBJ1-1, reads GAGVSQSPRYKVAKRGQDVALRCDPISGHVSLFWYQQALGQGPEFLTYFQNEAQLDKSGLPSDRFFAERPEGSVSTLKIQRTQQEDSAVYLCASSLGPGGQNTEAFFGQGTRLTVV.

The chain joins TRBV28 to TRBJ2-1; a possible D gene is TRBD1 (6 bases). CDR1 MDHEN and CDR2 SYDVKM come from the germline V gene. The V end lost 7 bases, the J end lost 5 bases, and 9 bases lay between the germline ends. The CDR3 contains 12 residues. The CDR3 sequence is CASTGDDNEQFF. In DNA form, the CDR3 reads TGTGCCAGCACAGGGGACGACAATGAGCAGTTCTTC.

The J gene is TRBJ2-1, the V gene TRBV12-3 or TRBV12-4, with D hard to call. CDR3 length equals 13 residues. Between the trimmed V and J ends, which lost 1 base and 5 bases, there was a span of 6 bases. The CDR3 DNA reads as TGTGCCAGCAGTTTAGGTGGGCACAATGAGCAGTTCTTC. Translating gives CASSLGGHNEQFF.

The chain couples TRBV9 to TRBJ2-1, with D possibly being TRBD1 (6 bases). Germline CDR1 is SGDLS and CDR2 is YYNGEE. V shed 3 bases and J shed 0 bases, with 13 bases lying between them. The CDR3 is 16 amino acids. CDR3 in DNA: TGTGCCAGCAGCGCCTGGGGGCAGAGCTCCTACAATGAGCAGTTCTTC. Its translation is CASSAWGQSSYNEQFF.